Listed here are 5 T cell receptor beta chains from one sample, sequenced in a study of blood T cell repertoires in COVID-19. Data came from immunoSEQ multiplex PCR; TCRdb stores just in-frame clones and leaves some out. This table has 400,000 to 450,000 clones, about 90% appearing once. The specimen sequenced was PBMCs or T cells enriched from blood (not recorded which). The source of these receptors is a man between 18 and 35 years old who had recovered from COVID-19.

V is TRBV27 and J is TRBJ2-4, with D maybe TRBD2 (6 bases). The CDR3 is 15 residues long. V was shortened by 6 bases and J by 0 bases, with 12 bases between the two germline ends. CDR1 is MNHEY, CDR2 SMNVEV, per germline (reference sequence). The DNA for the CDR3 is TGTGCCAGCAGCACCCTCGGGGGAGCCAAAAACATTCAGTACTTC. Translating gives CASSTLGGAKNIQYF.

The chain is built from TRBV5-5 and TRBJ1-5; 7 bases are shared with TRBD1. The CDR3 runs to 15 residues. Unmatched junction bases numbered 10, after V lost 4 bases and J lost 6 bases. CDR1 is SGHKS and CDR2 is YYEKEE in the germline V gene (reference sequence). The CDR3 region is CASSLDRAAIQPQHF. As DNA, the CDR3 is TGTGCCAGCAGCCTCGACAGGGCCGCAATTCAGCCCCAGCATTTT.

A word on this clone: It is unclear where the CDR3 begins or ends on the DNA, so no DNA is shown, and the CDR3 is as TCRdb lists it. The CDR3: CASSSSGHLSEAFF. The rearrangement joins TRBV27 to TRBJ1-1; TRBD1, the table's D call, lacks a check against the DNA. Germline V gene data show CDR1 as MNHEY and CDR2 as SMNVEV (reference sequence). The CDR3 sequence runs 14 residues, both termini included.

The chain carries TRBV2 and TRBJ1-2; no clear D. Germline values: CDR1 SNHLY, CDR2 FYNNEI. Trimming shortened V by 5 bases and J by 1 base, and 14 bases separated the two germline ends. The CDR3 runs to 15 residues. The CDR3 DNA follows: TGTGCCAGCAGTCTCCGGGTAGCCAATAACTATGGCTACACCTTC. Translating it yields CASSLRVANNYGYTF. The full variable domain, in which reference TRBV2 and TRBJ1-2 provide the parts outside the CDR3, is EPEVTQTPSHQVTQMGQEVILRCVPISNHLYFYWYRQILGQKVEFLVSFYNNEISEKSEIFDDQFSVERPDGSNFTLKIRSTKLEDSAMYFCASSLRVANNYGYTFGSGTRLTVV.

The chain recombines TRBV10-3 with TRBJ1-4; the match to TRBD1 covers 7 bases. Unmatched junction bases numbered 9, after V lost 10 bases and J lost 7 bases. Germline loops: CDR1 ENHRY, CDR2 SYGVKD. This CDR3 spans 13 amino acids. The CDR3 bases are TGTGCCACCAGACAGGGTCAGGGTGAAAAACTGTTTTTT. This gives the protein CATRQGQGEKLFF.